The T cell receptor (beta chain) under discussion was sequenced for a study of T cells after yellow fever vaccination. Study results and limitations: Peaking faster, on day 5 versus 15, the secondary response was nonetheless weaker. Post-booster reappearance was seen for most primary-vaccination clones (96% CD4, around 88% CD8).

About this clonotype itself: Its antigen is unidentified.

TCR cDNA was made by 5'RACE template switching, adding a universal primer site and UMIs. TCRdb re-called the 5' RACE reads with MiXCR, one entry per CDR3 protein. The data contain roughly 520,000 distinct CDR3 sequences, about a fifth of them singletons. This CDR3 comprises 14 residues. In germline, CDR1 is LGHDT, CDR2 YNNKEL (reference sequence). V shed 3 bases and J shed 0 bases, with 9 bases lying between them. This material consisted of PBMCs, taken 20 to 25 days after the first yellow fever vaccination. The receptor's source is a young man who received the YFV17D yellow fever vaccine. The rearrangement uses TRBV3-1 and TRBJ2-7; D is perhaps TRBD1 (6 bases). The CDR3 coding sequence is TGTGCCAGCAGCCACGGACAGACCTCCTACGAGCAGTACTTC. Protein sequence: CASSHGQTSYEQYF.